This TCR beta chain was identified in a study of tumor-infiltrating lymphocytes in primary liver carcinoma (dated by TCRdb to about 2017). In terms of the full investigation: Between November 2015 and early 2016, a handful of patients in China with histopathologically diagnosed primary liver carcinoma had their tumors surgically resected. Hepatocellular carcinoma (four) or combined HCC and intrahepatic cholangiocarcinoma (one) was present in the five patients, who were three men and two women aged 30 to 69 years. The five patients had tumors staged T1-T3 N0M0, with maximum diameters ranging from about 4 to 11 cm. Each sample produced about 3.5 to 8 million productive TCRbeta reads, and read depth showed no significant difference between tissue types. Across five regions of each liver tumor, along with adjacent normal tissue and blood, the study brought together TCRbeta repertoire sequencing, expression microarrays and whole-exome sequencing. A total of around 35 specimens from 5 patients went through TCRbeta repertoire sequencing, namely 25 tumor regions, 5 adjacent noncancerous liver tissues and 5 peripheral blood samples. Repertoires from technical replicates were highly reproducible, with mean shared-clone rates about 0.91 and correlation coefficients above 0.95. Broader findings and caveats from the paper: With just a few patients in the study, the authors point out that the findings should be validated in a larger study. Compared with blood, tumors had a significantly larger share of the repertoire taken up by the top 250 clones (p = 0.039). Pairs of tumor regions showed greater repertoire overlap (mean about 36%) than tumor-adjacent pairs (about 17%) or tumor-blood pairs (approximately 15%), which is consistent with antigen-driven expansion. Because only the TCR beta chain was sequenced and unpaired alpha chains were not captured, true repertoire diversity is likely underestimated. Since the samples were bulk and unsorted, there was no way to compare CD4+ and CD8+ T cell repertoires.

Using a constant-region primer and ProtoScript II reverse transcriptase, TCRbeta-specific cDNA was reverse-transcribed from 500 ng total RNA. TCRbeta libraries were built with three nested multiplex PCR rounds, a slightly modified ARM-PCR procedure. The first two PCR rounds used multiplex TRBV1-TRBV30 forward primers with a Cbeta reverse primer, each for about 10 cycles. A final 25-cycle PCR with Deep VentR polymerase added sample barcodes and Illumina adapters. Amplicons of 200-500 bp were gel-purified with a QIAquick gel extraction kit before sequencing. The TCRbeta amplicons were sequenced with 250-bp paired-end reads on an Illumina HiSeq 2500. Per the original workflow: Quality trimming of reads was performed with Trimmomatic v0.33, and paired reads were merged with FLASH v1.2.11 so that full CDR3 sequences could be recovered. V, D and J germline segments were assigned to the rearranged TCRbeta sequences using MiGEC v1.2.1b. Clonotype statistics and Shannon-Wiener diversity indices were computed with VDJtools v1.0.0. To reduce sampling bias, subsequent analyses other than the diversity analysis used only the 250 most abundant clonotypes in each sample. TCRdb reprocessed the public reads (quality trimming at Q25 with fastp, clone calling with MiXCR) and kept in-frame beta chains. One record per CDR3 amino acid sequence lists the most common genes and DNA. None of the V and J calls come from the authors' own analysis; TCRdb made them. For this sample there are 250,000 to 350,000 distinct CDR3 sequences; 50% to 60% appear just once. The ten largest clones take up approximately 17% of the sample.

About this clonotype: No cognate antigen has been identified for it. Base qualities were left out, and no much larger clone turns up one base away.

TRIzol reagent was used to extract blood RNA from unsorted whole blood, while the DNeasy Blood & Tissue kit provided the germline DNA. At the time of sampling, the patients had chronic HBV infection and had not received any treatment. Before surgery, approximately 4 milliliters of peripheral blood were collected into K2EDTA tubes. A distance of 7 bases separates the germline ends of V and J, which lose 3 bases and 8 bases respectively. The CDR1 and CDR2 encoded by the germline V gene are MDHEN and SYDVKM. Reading from cysteine to phenylalanine, the CDR3 counts 11 amino acids. Left in the record is the CDR3 DNA by itself, 33 bases read in frame from the first base.

The sample comprised peripheral blood. Recombination joined TRBV28 with TRBJ1-2; no D gene is confidently identified. This receptor was taken from a woman in her twenties or thirties with primary liver carcinoma and hepatitis B virus infection. This receptor carries the CDR3 CASSFQRGYTF. In nucleotide form, the sequence is TGTGCCAGCAGTTTCCAGCGGGGCTACACCTTC.